This T cell receptor beta chain was identified during a study of blood T cell repertoires in COVID-19. In the study overall: Donors in the United States, Italy and Spain gave samples during acute or convalescent COVID-19.

Trimming took off 4 bases at V and 6 bases at J, with 10 bases between the two ends. This CDR3 region has 13 residues. CDR1 is MGHRA, CDR2 YSYEKL, per germline. TCRdb's copy holds only in-frame clones and misses some; the assay was immunoSEQ multiplex PCR. The sample consists of under 200,000 clones, 70% to 80% of them appearing once. This TCR was recovered from a woman aged 55-69 years with COVID-19, enrolled during active disease. This sequence joins TRBV4-1 and TRBJ2-1, with D maybe TRBD2 (6 bases). The material sequenced was peripheral blood. The CDR3: CASSRGIGNEQFF. DNA for the CDR3: TGCGCCAGCAGCCGCGGGATTGGCAATGAGCAGTTCTTC.